This passage covers 21 T cell receptor beta chains from one sample sequenced in a study of metastatic and nonmetastatic thyroid tumors. TCRdb re-clonotyped the PCR reads through MiXCR. The sample contains approximately 17,000 clones, 25% to 30% of which appear only once. Until they underwent thyroid surgery, no patient had received any treatment. Sequencing was carried out using tumor tissue. The receptors come from a female donor with papillary thyroid cancer or a benign thyroid nodule (not recorded which). Some clones in this sample may be carry-over from other donors' samples.

Many counts were recorded for this clone. The rearrangement links TRBV5-1 to TRBJ2-3; maybe TRBD2 (6 bases). The CDR3 consists of 14 residues. With 2 bases removed from V and 2 bases from J, the gap between germline ends came to 9 bases. Germline lookup yields CDR1 SGHRS and CDR2 YFSETQ. CDR3 protein: CASSFGGPTDTQYF. The CDR3 coding sequence is TGCGCCAGCAGCTTCGGAGGGCCCACAGATACGCAGTATTTT.

Here the CDR3 reads CASSCGMSGELFF. In DNA, the CDR3 is TGTGCCAGCAGTTGTGGGATGTCCGGGGAGCTGTTTTTT. This chain connects TRBV6-2 or TRBV6-3 to TRBJ2-2; D is ambiguous. This CDR3 spans 13 amino acids. In germline, CDR1 is MNHEY, CDR2 SVGEGT. The V end was cut by 4 bases, the J end by 6 bases, with 9 bases between.

This clone was seen only a few times. CDR3 DNA sequence: TGTGCCAGCAGCCTGCCGGACATCTCTTCACTGGGGGACTATGGCTACACCTTC. Translation gives CASSLPDISSLGDYGYTF. The V gene is TRBV5-6, the J gene TRBJ1-2; perhaps TRBD1 as D (5 bases). The CDR3 is 18 residues long. Germline loops: CDR1 SGHDT, CDR2 YYEEEE. The V and J ends lost 4 bases and 3 bases respectively, with 25 bases between them.

This clone was detected ten times or more. The chain employs TRBV20-1 and TRBJ2-1, with 11 bases aligning to TRBD2. The CDR3 is 15 residues long. CDR1 and CDR2 (germline): DFQATT, SNEGSKA (reference sequence). V lost 2 bases and J lost 4; bases outside the gene matches: 4. The CDR3 protein is CSARSRLAGYNEQFF. CDR3 sequence (DNA): TGCAGTGCTAGATCTAGACTAGCGGGGTACAATGAGCAGTTCTTC.

This rearrangement joins TRBV6-2 or TRBV6-3 to TRBJ1-1, with D hard to call. Germline V CDR1 and CDR2: MNHEY, SVGEGT. V was shortened by 2 bases and J by 3 bases, with 1 base between the two germline ends. CDR3 length: 11 amino acids. CDR3 region: CASSYDTEAFF. CDR3 coding DNA: TGTGCCAGCAGTTACGACACTGAAGCTTTCTTT.

The sample holds many counts of this clone. The V call is TRBV4-1, the J call TRBJ2-3; 8 bases match TRBD2. The germline gives CDR1 MGHRA, CDR2 YSYEKL. With V trimmed by 2 bases and J by 3 bases, 4 bases remained unmatched. There are 15 residues in the CDR3. Written as DNA, the CDR3 is TGCGCCAGCAGCCAATACCAGCGGGAGACAGATACGCAGTATTTT. Protein sequence: CASSQYQRETDTQYF.

This clone has a count of ten or more. The chain carries TRBV3-1 and TRBJ1-1; TRBD1 matches at 10 bases. This CDR3 contains 14 residues. The V segment lost 4 bases and the J segment 6 bases; nucleotides outside the gene matches: 5. Germline V gene sequence: CDR1 LGHDT, CDR2 YNNKEL (reference sequence). CDR3 coding DNA: TGTGCCAGCAGCCGACAGGGGGCTGGGGCTGAAGCTTTCTTT. It translates to CASSRQGAGAEAFF.

This clone came up a few times. The J gene is TRBJ2-6, the V gene TRBV20-1; D is possibly TRBD1 or TRBD2 (5 bases each). Germline CDR1 DFQATT, CDR2 SNEGSKA (reference sequence). CDR3 length: 16 residues. The V end was cut by 3 bases, the J end by 2 bases, with 14 bases between. CDR3 sequence: CSASGTVFPGANVLTF. CDR3 nucleotide sequence: TGCAGTGCTAGTGGGACGGTATTCCCTGGGGCCAACGTCCTGACTTTC.

This clone was seen a handful of times. This chain uses TRBV28 with TRBJ1-2; TRBD1 might be the D (5 bases). Looked up from germline, CDR1 is MDHEN and CDR2 is SYDVKM. V dropped 7 bases and J dropped 2 bases, with 11 bases sitting between them. The CDR3 sequence is 13 residues long. The CDR3 DNA reads as TGTGCCAGCAATCCCGGGGGGAACTATGGCTACACCTTC. Translation: CASNPGGNYGYTF.

A word on this clone: Since the CDR3 does not end with the conserved phenylalanine or tryptophan, this likely comes from a read error. No DNA is shown, since the ends of the CDR3 on it are uncertain; the CDR3 is the one TCRdb lists. V and J are TRBV28 and TRBJ1-5; the table gives TRBD1 as D, unverified against the DNA. Per the germline V gene, CDR1 is MDHEN and CDR2 is SYDVKM. The CDR3 is 17 residues long, ends included. CDR3 sequence: CASTYAYYRGQGQPHHL.

The chain has TRBV5-5 and TRBJ1-1; 8 bases are a match to TRBD1. The ends lost 2 bases at V and 7 bases at J; junction bases unmatched: 7. CDR1 and CDR2 from the germline V gene are SGHKS and YYEKEE (reference sequence). This CDR3 region has 14 residues. The CDR3 sequence: CASSFEGQAIEAFF. Written as DNA, the CDR3 is TGTGCCAGCAGCTTTGAGGGACAGGCCATTGAAGCTTTCTTT.

This chain joins TRBV14 and TRBJ1-3, with D possibly TRBD1 on 5 matching bases. Deletions cut 4 bases from V and 3 bases from J, with 16 bases between. The CDR3 is 16 residues long. CDR1 and CDR2 from the germline V gene are SGHDN and FVKESK. CDR3 residues: CASSPLGGGRGNTIYF. CDR3 coding DNA: TGTGCCAGCAGCCCCCTTGGTGGGGGACGTGGAAACACCATATATTTT. Combining the CDR3 with reference TRBV14 and TRBJ1-3 gives the whole variable domain EAGVTQFPSHSVIEKGQTVTLRCDPISGHDNLYWYRRVMGKEIKFLLHFVKESKQDESGMPNNRFLAERTGGTYSTLKVQPAELEDSGVYFCASSPLGGGRGNTIYFGEGSWLTVV.

This clone showed up just a few times. CDR3 in DNA: TGTGCCAGCAGAACCCAGCAGGGAGGTGAGCAGTTCTTC. Protein product: CASRTQQGGEQFF. The chain combines TRBV6-1 with TRBJ2-1; TRBD2 is a possible D gene (6 bases). The V end was cut by 6 bases, the J end by 9 bases, with 15 bases between. The CDR3 consists of 13 residues. Germline V gene sequence: CDR1 MNHNS, CDR2 SASEGT.

The chain joins TRBV5-5 to TRBJ2-5, with 7 bases that match TRBD2. With 3 bases clipped from V and 5 bases from J, the junction kept 13 bases outside the gene matches. The CDR3 is 16 residues long. Germline V lookup: CDR1 SGHKS, CDR2 YYEKEE (reference sequence). The CDR3 region is CASSWAGTTEGETQYF. Written as DNA, the CDR3 is TGTGCCAGCAGCTGGGCCGGGACTACGGAAGGGGAGACCCAGTACTTC.

The gene calls are TRBV12-3 or TRBV12-4 and TRBJ2-7, with 7 bases fitting TRBD2. V trimming: 6 bases; J trimming: 5 bases; junction bases outside the gene matches: 10. The CDR3 is 14 residues long. The CDR3 DNA follows: TGTGCCAGCAGCCTTGGGGGGGTTCAGGACGAGCAGTACTTC. Translation gives CASSLGGVQDEQYF.

The rearrangement links TRBV19 to TRBJ2-1; 10 bases are a match to TRBD2. With 8 bases clipped from V and 6 bases from J, the junction kept 7 bases outside the gene matches. This CDR3 region has 14 residues. CDR1 and CDR2 (germline): LNHDA, SQIVND (reference sequence). This CDR3 is CASAPGLASNEQFF. CDR3 nucleotide sequence: TGTGCCAGTGCACCGGGACTAGCGAGCAATGAGCAGTTCTTC.

This chain links TRBV6-2 or TRBV6-3 with TRBJ2-5, with TRBD2 identical over 8 bases. CDR1 is MNHEY, CDR2 SVGEGT, per germline. The CDR3 length is 17 residues. After removal of 2 bases from V and 8 bases from J, the junction contained 16 bases not matched to a gene. DNA of the CDR3: TGTGCCAGCAGTTACACAGCACGACTATCGGGAGGGGATACCCAGTACTTC. This translates into CASSYTARLSGGDTQYF.

This clone was detected once. The J gene is TRBJ2-6, the V gene TRBV20-1; no definite D call. The V end lost 4 bases, the J end lost 2 bases, and 9 bases lay between the germline ends. From germline, CDR1 is DFQATT and CDR2 SNEGSKA (reference sequence). The CDR3 has 14 amino acids. The CDR3 DNA is TGCAGTGCTAACCCTTGGGCTGGGGCCAACGTCCTGACTTTC. Protein sequence: CSANPWAGANVLTF.

CDR3 amino acids: CASSATILEGEQYF. Written as DNA, the CDR3 is TGTGCCAGCAGCGCCACGATCCTAGAGGGAGAGCAGTACTTC. V gene TRBV11-2 combines with J gene TRBJ2-7, with D possibly being TRBD2 (5 bases). This CDR3 has 14 amino acids. From germline, CDR1 is SGHAT and CDR2 FQNNGV. V lost 5 bases and J lost 7, with 18 bases in between.

This clone was counted between two and nine times. This chain links TRBV6-1 with TRBJ2-7; tentatively, D is TRBD1 (8 bases). Trimming shortened V by 5 bases and J by 5 bases, and 16 bases separated the two germline ends. The length of the CDR3 is 14 residues. From germline, CDR1 is MNHNS and CDR2 SASEGT. CDR3 coding DNA: TGTGCCAGCAGTCCGACAGGGGAGGGGGACGAGCAGTACTTC. It is translated as CASSPTGEGDEQYF.

Within the sample, this clone is large (0.1 to 1%). The CDR3, as DNA: TGTGCCAGTACCTACACAGGGGATCAGCCCCAGCATTTT. Translating gives CASTYTGDQPQHF. This chain connects TRBV19 to TRBJ1-5, with 7 bases that match TRBD1. The CDR3 runs 13 residues. The ends lost 7 bases at V and 5 bases at J; junction bases unmatched: 5. Germline V gene lookup returns CDR1 LNHDA and CDR2 SQIVND (reference sequence). Using reference TRBV19 and TRBJ1-5 for the parts outside the CDR3, the full variable domain is DGGITQSPKYLFRKEGQNVTLSCEQNLNHDAMYWYRQDPGQGLRLIYYSQIVNDFQKGDIAEGYSVSREKKESFPLTVTSAQKNPTAFYLCASTYTGDQPQHFGDGTRLSIL.